These T cell receptor beta chains were read from a single sample in a study of monozygotic twins with cystic fibrosis. Sequenced by immunoSEQ multiplex PCR; TCRdb stores in-frame clones only, minus some. The sample consists of 30,000 to 40,000 clones, 66% of them appearing once. The sequenced sample was blood. All receptors derive from a girl between 10 and 17 years old with cystic fibrosis. The CDR3 runs from the conserved cysteine through the conserved F or W. D genes are given only for firm matches. The size entry is marked missing in some rows and otherwise reads once, few, many or a size class.

V gene	J gene	CDR3 length	clone size	D gene	CDR3 DNA	CDR3 protein
TRBV10-3	TRBJ1-5	17	-	-	TGTGCCATCAGTGAGCCACCGGGAGCCGGGAGCAATCAGCCCCAGCATTTT	CAISEPPGAGSNQPQHF
TRBV5-4	TRBJ1-2	13	-	-	TGTGCCAGCCGACGGTACTTGGACGCCGGCTACACCTTC	CASRRYLDAGYTF
TRBV30	TRBJ2-2	15	-	-	TGTGCCTGGAGTGTAGGGATTTCGAACACCGGGGAGCTGTTTTTT	CAWSVGISNTGELFF
TRBV7-2	TRBJ1-4	14	few	-	TGTGCCAGCAGTCCGGACGGGGCTAATGAAAAACTGTTTTTT	CASSPDGANEKLFF
TRBV2	TRBJ1-3	16	-	-	TGTGCCAGCAGAAAACGGTCGGGCGACGAAGGAAACACCATATATTTT	CASRKRSGDEGNTIYF
TRBV9	TRBJ2-5	15	-	-	TGTGCCAGCAGCGCCCTAGGACTTAAACAAGAGACCCAGTACTTC	CASSALGLKQETQYF
TRBV9	TRBJ1-2	9	-	-	TGTGCCAGCAGCGTAGGCTACACCTTC	CASSVGYTF
TRBV14	TRBJ1-5	12	-	-	TGTGCCAGCAGCCAAGGGAGTCAGCCCCAGCATTTT	CASSQGSQPQHF
TRBV25-1	TRBJ2-6	13	-	-	TGTGCCAGCAGTCCGTCTGGGGCCAACGTCCTGACTTTC	CASSPSGANVLTF
TRBV10-3	TRBJ2-5	15	-	TRBD1	TGTGCCACCTCTGACCCGACAGGGGGCATTGAGACCCAGTACTTC	CATSDPTGGIETQYF
TRBV2	TRBJ1-1	16	-	TRBD1	TGTGCCAGCAGCCACCCTCGGGACAGCTTAAACACTGAAGCTTTCTTT	CASSHPRDSLNTEAFF
TRBV28	TRBJ1-2	15	-	TRBD1	TGTGCCAGCAGTAAATCGGGACAGGGAAGGAATGGCTACACCTTC	CASSKSGQGRNGYTF
TRBV7-8	TRBJ1-5	14	-	-	TGTGCCAGCAGCCAAAAGGCGAGCAATCAGCCCCAGCATTTT	CASSQKASNQPQHF
TRBV5-4	TRBJ2-1	14	few	TRBD1	TGTGCCAGCAGCTTGGGACAGGGGAGGTTTGAGCAGTTCTTC	CASSLGQGRFEQFF
TRBV15	TRBJ2-1	14	-	-	TGTGCCACCAGGGCTAGAGGCTCCTACAATGAGCAGTTCTTC	CATRARGSYNEQFF
TRBV2	TRBJ2-3	18	-	TRBD2	TGTGCCAGCAGTCGTGGCGCAAGACTAGCGGGAACGTCAGATACGCAGTATTTT	CASSRGARLAGTSDTQYF
TRBV5-4	TRBJ2-1	12	-	-	TGTGCCAGCAGCTTATTAATGGATGAGCAGTTCTTC	CASSLLMDEQFF
TRBV6-5	TRBJ1-3	13	-	-	TGTGCCAGCAGCCCACCTGGAGGAAACACCATATATTTT	CASSPPGGNTIYF
TRBV30	TRBJ2-5	14	once	TRBD1	TGTGCCTGGAGTGGGACAGGGGGCTGGGAGACCCAGTACTTC	CAWSGTGGWETQYF
TRBV9	TRBJ2-3	16	-	-	TGTGCCAGCAGCGTTCAGGCGGGAAGGGGCACAGATACGCAGTATTTT	CASSVQAGRGTDTQYF
TRBV5-8	TRBJ1-5	15	-	-	TGTGCCAGCAGCTTGGGCGGCAATAGCAATCAGCCCCAGCATTTT	CASSLGGNSNQPQHF
TRBV4-2	TRBJ2-7	17	-	-	TGTGCCAGCAGCCAATCAGTAGGGGGGCTCAACTACTACGAGCAGTACTTC	CASSQSVGGLNYYEQYF
TRBV18	TRBJ1-1	14	few	TRBD1	TGTGCCAGCTCGCCTGCAGGGGGCGAAAGTGAAGCTTTCTTT	CASSPAGGESEAFF
TRBV5-1	TRBJ2-5	14	-	-	TGCGCCAGCAGCTTGGTATCTATTCAAGAGACCCAGTACTTC	CASSLVSIQETQYF
TRBV6-6	TRBJ2-1	14	-	TRBD2	TGTGCCACACAACGGACTAGCATCGGTCATGAGCAGTTCTTC	CATQRTSIGHEQFF
TRBV20-1	TRBJ1-1	11	-	-	TGCAGTGCTTCGGAGAACACTGAAGCTTTCTTT	CSASENTEAFF
TRBV7-2	TRBJ1-3	15	-	-	TGTGCCAGCAGCTTAGAAGTTGACTCTGGAAACACCATATATTTT	CASSLEVDSGNTIYF
TRBV7-6	TRBJ2-7	15	-	TRBD1	TGTGCCAGCAGTCTGGGACAGAGCCAGACCTACGAGCAGTACTTC	CASSLGQSQTYEQYF
TRBV27	TRBJ1-2	16	-	-	TGTGCCAGCAGTTTTTGGTCGGCCGTTCCTAACTATGGCTACACCTTC	CASSFWSAVPNYGYTF
TRBV4-3	TRBJ1-1	14	-	-	TGCGCCAGCAGCCAAGATCCCAGAAACACTGAAGCTTTCTTT	CASSQDPRNTEAFF
TRBV15	TRBJ2-7	16	-	-	TGTGCCACCAGCAGAGGGTTCCGGGACGGTTCCTACGAGCAGTACTTC	CATSRGFRDGSYEQYF
TRBV29-1	TRBJ1-1	13	-	-	TGCAGCGTTGAGGTAGGAATTGGCACTGAAGCTTTCTTT	CSVEVGIGTEAFF
TRBV7-9	TRBJ1-2	14	-	-	TGTGCCAGCAGCTTAGGGTCCCAGCACTATGGCTACACCTTC	CASSLGSQHYGYTF
TRBV7-9	TRBJ2-1	11	-	-	TGTGCCAGCAGCTCCGGGAATGAGCAGTTCTTC	CASSSGNEQFF
TRBV10-3	TRBJ2-5	14	-	-	TGTGCCATCAGTGATTCAGGGGCGAAGGAGACCCAGTACTTC	CAISDSGAKETQYF
TRBV29-1	TRBJ1-2	14	-	TRBD1	TGCAGCGTTCGTTCCCGGGACAGCACCTATGGCTACACCTTC	CSVRSRDSTYGYTF
TRBV23-1	TRBJ1-5	16	-	TRBD1	TGCGCCAGCAGAACGAGGACCAGGGACAGCAGTCAGCCCCAGCATTTT	CASRTRTRDSSQPQHF
TRBV5-4	TRBJ2-1	12	-	-	TGTGCCAGCAGCTGGGCGAGCAATGAGCAGTTCTTC	CASSWASNEQFF
TRBV19	TRBJ1-2	13	few	TRBD1	TGTGCCAGTAGTATTTCGGGACAGTATGGCTACACCTTC	CASSISGQYGYTF
TRBV15	TRBJ2-6	18	-	TRBD1	TGTGCCACCAGCAGAGATCTACAGGGGGCGAAGGGGGCCAACGTCCTGACTTTC	CATSRDLQGAKGANVLTF
TRBV4-2	TRBJ2-5	16	few	-	TGTGCCAGCAGCCAAGTAGAGGGGAGTGGGGGAGAGACCCAGTACTTC	CASSQVEGSGGETQYF
TRBV25-1	TRBJ1-1	11	few	-	TGTGCCAGCACCTCCGCCACTGAAGCTTTCTTT	CASTSATEAFF
TRBV27	TRBJ1-5	14	-	TRBD1	TGTGCCAGCAGTTTGAGGACAGGGCATCAGCCCCAGCATTTT	CASSLRTGHQPQHF
TRBV7-2	TRBJ2-3	11	-	-	TGTGCCAGCAGTCCCACAGATACGCAGTATTTT	CASSPTDTQYF
TRBV19	TRBJ2-7	13	-	TRBD1	TGTGCCAGTGCCCCAGGGGGCCCCTACGAGCAGTACTTC	CASAPGGPYEQYF
TRBV29-1	TRBJ1-2	13	-	-	TGCAGCGTTGAAGAGTGGGGCGTGCATGGCTACACCTTC	CSVEEWGVHGYTF
TRBV28	TRBJ1-1	13	few	-	TGTGCCAGCCTCGTTGGACTCAACACTGAAGCTTTCTTT	CASLVGLNTEAFF
TRBV7-3	TRBJ1-1	13	-	-	TGTGCCAGCAGCTTAAAGGGTGGGACTGAAGCTTTCTTT	CASSLKGGTEAFF
TRBV5-1	TRBJ1-2	13	-	TRBD1	TGCGCCAGCAGCTCCGAGGGGGCCGGTGGCTACACCTTC	CASSSEGAGGYTF
TRBV29-1	TRBJ2-3	16	-	TRBD2	TGCAGCGTTGGGGGACTAGCGGGAGGGTATTCAGATACGCAGTATTTT	CSVGGLAGGYSDTQYF
TRBV28	TRBJ2-1	16	-	TRBD2	TGTGCCAGCAGTTTACTTTCTAGCGGGAGGAACAATGAGCAGTTCTTC	CASSLLSSGRNNEQFF